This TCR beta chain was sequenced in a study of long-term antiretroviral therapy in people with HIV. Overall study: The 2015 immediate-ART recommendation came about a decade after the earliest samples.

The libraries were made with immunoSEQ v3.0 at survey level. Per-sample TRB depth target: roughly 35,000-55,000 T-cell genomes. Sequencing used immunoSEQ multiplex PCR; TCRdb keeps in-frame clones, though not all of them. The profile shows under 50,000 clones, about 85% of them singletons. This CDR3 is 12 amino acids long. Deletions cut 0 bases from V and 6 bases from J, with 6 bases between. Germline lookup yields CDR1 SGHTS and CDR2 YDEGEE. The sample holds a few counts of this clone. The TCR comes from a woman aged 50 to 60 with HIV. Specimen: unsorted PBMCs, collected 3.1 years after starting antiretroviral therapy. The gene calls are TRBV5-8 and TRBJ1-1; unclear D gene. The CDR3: CASSLVAAEAFF. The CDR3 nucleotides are TGTGCCAGCAGCTTGGTGGCGGCTGAAGCTTTCTTT.